This note documents a single T cell receptor beta chain sequence. CDR3 length equals 14 residues. Germline V gene sequence: CDR1 SEHNR, CDR2 FQNEAQ (reference sequence). V gave up 2 bases and J gave up 7 bases; unmatched junction bases: 4. This sample was taken from a study of shared clonotypes between healthy human individuals. The authors ran unsorted PBMC replicate PCRs on roughly 330 ng DNA, around 27,000 T cell genomes. Some clones are missing from TCRdb's copy, which holds only in-frame ones; the method was immunoSEQ multiplex PCR. The table includes 530,000 or so clones, about three quarters detected once.

This TCR was sampled from a woman aged 35 to 49 in good health. Some clones in this sample may be carry-over from other donors' samples. The sequenced sample consisted of PBMCs. The chain has TRBV7-9 and TRBJ2-5, with TRBD2 matching over 10 bases. The CDR3 nucleotides are TGTGCCAGCAGCTTAACTAGCGGGGTGGGGACCCAGTACTTC. Translated: CASSLTSGVGTQYF.